The clone carrying this T cell receptor (beta chain) turned up a few times. The antigen is unknown. V gave up 2 bases and J gave up 7 bases, with 15 bases separating them. Germline lookup yields CDR1 SGHVS and CDR2 FNYEAQ. The CDR3 is 15 amino acids. The sample comes from a study of T cell repertoires in cytomegalovirus infection. Study background: Public TCR beta signatures indicated both CMV infection and matching HLA type. Study outcomes and limitations: Clonotype analysis showed dominance of the ex vivo response by HLA-C-restricted CMV-specific TCR beta clonotypes. CMV carriers having the relevant HLA were flagged by cumulative public TCR beta family frequency.

TCRdb recomputed calls from the reads with MiXCR, one row per CDR3 protein. The sample holds 180,000 or so distinct CDR3 sequences, 15% to 20% seen once. J is TRBJ2-1 and V is TRBV7-6; D is possibly TRBD1 (6 bases). This TCR derives from a human donor in good health (CMV status not recorded). Some clones in this sample may be carry-over from other donors' samples. The sequenced sample was CD8+ T cells from PBMCs. The CDR3, as DNA: TGTGCCAGCAGCTTATGGACACAGGGTGGGAATGAGCAGTTCTTC. Its protein product is CASSLWTQGGNEQFF.